Each of the 28 T cell receptor beta chains below was sequenced from the same sample in a study of tumour-infiltrating T cells in Burkitt lymphoma. The data were produced by immunoSEQ multiplex PCR, yet TCRdb's version contains in-frame clones alone and is incomplete. The data contain around 45,000 clones, around 29% of them singletons. Sample: tumor tissue. These receptors were collected from a human donor with Burkitt lymphoma.

The chain is built from TRBV7-9 and TRBJ2-7; tentatively, D is TRBD1 (6 bases). The V gene's germline CDR1 is SEHNR and CDR2 FQNEAQ (reference sequence). The CDR3 is made up of 16 amino acids. The V end lost 5 bases, the J end lost 1 base, and 18 bases lay between the germline ends. CDR3 sequence: CASSIGPGAGSYEQYF. DNA of the CDR3: TGTGCCAGCAGCATAGGACCAGGGGCTGGTTCCTACGAGCAGTACTTC.

V usage is TRBV5-1 and J usage is TRBJ2-5; 9 bases are shared with TRBD2. This CDR3 is 14 amino acids long. CDR1 is SGHRS, CDR2 YFSETQ, per germline. The junction had 5 bases not matched to a gene; V was cut back by 4 bases and J by 4 bases. The CDR3 bases are TGCGCCAGCAGCGGCGGGGGGGCCGGAGAGACCCAGTACTTC. Protein product: CASSGGGAGETQYF.

This clone was found a few times. The chain uses TRBV29-1 and TRBJ2-5; D gene uncertain. The CDR3 has 15 residues. V lost 2 bases to trimming and J lost 5 bases, with 18 bases between them. The germline CDR1 and CDR2 sequences are SQVTM and ANQGSEA. The CDR3 reads CSVETHLLLGETQYF. The CDR3 region has the DNA TGCAGCGTTGAAACACACCTACTCCTGGGGGAGACCCAGTACTTC. The entire variable domain, with the rest obtained from reference TRBV29-1 and TRBJ2-5, is as follows: SAVISQKPSRDICQRGTSLTIQCQVDSQVTMMFWYRQQPGQSLTLIATANQGSEATYESGFVIDKFPISRPNLTFSTLTVSNMSPEDSSIYLCSVETHLLLGETQYFGPGTRLLVL.

This clone was seen more than once but under ten times. The chain has TRBV19 and TRBJ2-3; D gene unclear. With 5 bases removed from V and 3 bases from J, the gap between germline ends came to 6 bases. From germline, CDR1 is LNHDA and CDR2 SQIVND (reference sequence). CDR3 length equals 12 residues. The CDR3 DNA reads TGTGCCAGTAGTTCTCGGACAGATACGCAGTATTTT. Translated, it gives CASSSRTDTQYF.

This clone was found once. V usage is TRBV6-5 and J usage is TRBJ2-7; no reliable D call. The germline V gene has CDR1 MNHEY and CDR2 SVGAGI. Trimming pared 6 bases from V and 3 bases from J, leaving 9 bases between. The CDR3 is 12 amino acids. The CDR3, as DNA: TGTGCCAGCAGAGCCGGTAACTACGAGCAGTACTTC. Encoded protein: CASRAGNYEQYF.

In this sample, this clone turned up a few times. The genes are TRBV7-9 and TRBJ2-6; TRBD1 is a possible D gene (5 bases). The germline CDR1 and CDR2 sequences are SEHNR and FQNEAQ (reference sequence). Trimming removed 6 bases from V and 2 bases from J, with 23 bases in between. CDR3 length: 19 amino acids. This CDR3 reads CASREGGARIAPGANVLTF. The CDR3 coding sequence is TGTGCCAGCAGGGAAGGTGGGGCGCGGATTGCCCCTGGGGCCAACGTCCTGACTTTC.

The chain links TRBV29-1 to TRBJ1-3; D not certain. Looked up from germline, CDR1 is SQVTM and CDR2 is ANQGSEA. CDR3 size: 14 residues. Between the trimmed V and J ends, which lost 4 bases and 0 bases, there was a span of 10 bases. The CDR3: CSVGSRNSGNTIYF. Written as DNA, the CDR3 is TGCAGCGTTGGAAGCAGGAACTCTGGAAACACCATATATTTT.

The chain combines TRBV5-1 with TRBJ1-2; D unresolved. V dropped 0 bases and J dropped 7 bases, with 19 bases sitting between them. The germline CDR1 and CDR2 sequences are SGHRS and YFSETQ. CDR3 size: 16 residues. The CDR3 protein is CASSLAAEARLSGYTF. The CDR3 DNA reads as TGCGCCAGCAGCTTGGCCGCGGAGGCCCGCCTTAGTGGCTACACCTTC.

The V gene is TRBV20-1, the J gene TRBJ1-2; possibly TRBD1 for D (6 bases). With 5 bases removed from V and 7 bases from J, the gap between germline ends came to 11 bases. CDR1 is DFQATT, CDR2 SNEGSKA, per germline (reference sequence). CDR3 size: 11 residues. CDR3 sequence (DNA): TGCAGTGCTCTGGGGGCAGGTGGCTACACCTTC. This codes for CSALGAGGYTF.

The chain links TRBV28 to TRBJ1-1; no firm D call. V lost 3 bases and J 4 bases, leaving 12 bases between the germline ends. The CDR3 runs 14 residues. CDR1 is MDHEN, CDR2 SYDVKM, per germline. For the CDR3, the DNA is TGTGCCAGCAGTTTCGGCACCCTAGGCACTGAAGCTTTCTTT. Translated: CASSFGTLGTEAFF.

The chain joins TRBV2 to TRBJ2-5; 12 bases are shared with TRBD2. Germline CDR1 and CDR2: SNHLY and FYNNEI. There are 16 residues in the CDR3. V gave up 7 bases and J gave up 0 bases; unmatched junction bases: 6. The CDR3 loop is CASTPGLAGYQETQYF. The CDR3 nucleotides are TGTGCCAGCACTCCCGGACTAGCGGGGTACCAAGAGACCCAGTACTTC.

The chain employs TRBV18 and TRBJ2-5; 8 nucleotides line up with TRBD1. Germline V CDR1 and CDR2: KGHSH, LQKENI. With 8 bases clipped from V and 5 bases from J, the junction kept 4 bases outside the gene matches. The CDR3 totals 12 residues. CDR3 DNA sequence: TGTGCCAGCACGGACAGGGCCGAGACCCAGTACTTC. Translated: CASTDRAETQYF.

In regard to this clone: An end of the junction differs from the germline gene, which may be a read error. The V and J genes are TRBV7-2 and TRBJ1-4; D is uncertain. The germline gives CDR1 SGHTA, CDR2 FQGNSA. This CDR3 region has 17 residues. CDR3 nucleotides: TGTGCCAGCAGCCCACTGGGAGCTTGGGCAACTAATGAAAAACTGTCTTTT. Protein product: CASSPLGAWATNEKLSF.

The V gene is TRBV19, the J gene TRBJ1-4, with TRBD1 identical over 9 bases. V shed 5 bases, J shed 8 bases, and the junction held 9 bases outside the gene matches. This CDR3 region has 15 residues. Germline values: CDR1 LNHDA, CDR2 SQIVND (reference sequence). CDR3 DNA sequence: TGTGCCAGTAGTGTCACAGGGGGCGCTTCGGAAAAACTGTTTTTT. Amino acid sequence: CASSVTGGASEKLFF.

The J gene is TRBJ1-1, the V gene TRBV29-1, with D possibly matching TRBD1 (5 bases). The germline gives CDR1 SQVTM, CDR2 ANQGSEA. This CDR3 is 11 amino acids long. Trimming shortened V by 1 base and J by 5 bases, and 5 bases separated the two germline ends. This chain's CDR3 is CSVEGQTEAFF. DNA of the CDR3: TGCAGCGTTGAAGGACAGACTGAAGCTTTCTTT.

Only one count was recorded for this clone. The gene calls are TRBV18 and TRBJ1-4; no clear D. V dropped 6 bases and J dropped 4 bases, with 9 bases sitting between them. The CDR3 has 13 amino acids. The germline V gene encodes CDR1 KGHSH and CDR2 LQKENI. In nucleotides, the CDR3 is TGTGCCAGCTCTGAAGGACTTAATGAAAAACTGTTTTTT. Its translation is CASSEGLNEKLFF.

The gene calls are TRBV30 and TRBJ2-5; 7 bases match TRBD2. CDR3 length equals 14 residues. The ends lost 2 bases at V and 7 bases at J; junction bases unmatched: 10. Germline V lookup: CDR1 GTSNPN, CDR2 SVGIG (reference sequence). Here the CDR3 reads CAWSLTSLSGTQYF. In DNA form, the CDR3 reads TGTGCCTGGAGTTTGACTAGCCTATCGGGGACCCAGTACTTC.

This clone came up a few times. The chain has TRBV21-1 and TRBJ2-1. TRBV21-1 is termed a pseudogene. This CDR3 spans 16 amino acids. CDR3 coding DNA: TGTGCCAGCTCCCACTCAGCTGACCCAAGCCGCAATGAGCAGTTCTTC. Residues: CASSHSADPSRNEQFF.

The chain joins TRBV10-3 to TRBJ2-3, with 7 bases lining up with TRBD2. V gave up 4 bases and J gave up 6 bases; unmatched junction bases: 10. The CDR3 has 15 residues. Germline CDR1 reads ENHRY; CDR2 reads SYGVKD. The CDR3 sequence is CAISVVGGFGDTQYF. DNA of the CDR3: TGTGCCATCAGTGTCGTCGGGGGGTTTGGGGATACGCAGTATTTT.

CDR3 in amino acids: CASSQEGQSTSYNSPLHF. As DNA, the CDR3 is TGCGCCAGCAGCCAAGAGGGACAGTCCACCTCCTATAATTCACCCCTCCACTTT. J is TRBJ1-6 and V is TRBV4-1; TRBD1 matches 7 bases. V was pared by 0 bases and J by 0 bases, with 5 bases of the junction left unmatched. CDR3 length equals 18 residues. The germline CDR1 and CDR2 sequences are MGHRA and YSYEKL.

This chain uses TRBV5-1 with TRBJ1-6; D remains ambiguous. The CDR3 has 16 residues. Trimming shortened V by 5 bases and J by 2 bases, and 14 bases separated the two germline ends. Germline CDR1 and CDR2: SGHRS and YFSETQ. The CDR3 DNA sequence: TGCGCCAGCAGGTGGTTGGGAGGAACCTATAATTCACCCCTCCACTTT. It encodes CASRWLGGTYNSPLHF.

This clone was seen only a few times. The rearrangement joins TRBV4-2 to TRBJ2-1; the D is unclear. The CDR3 is 12 residues long. Trimming shortened V by 2 bases and J by 3 bases, and 2 bases separated the two germline ends. The germline V gene encodes CDR1 LGHNA and CDR2 YNFKEQ. The CDR3 nucleotides are TGTGCCAGCAGCCAATTCTACAATGAGCAGTTCTTC. Protein sequence: CASSQFYNEQFF.

The J gene is TRBJ2-5, the V gene TRBV6-1, with D possibly matching TRBD2 (5 bases). This CDR3 contains 15 residues. V dropped 6 bases and J dropped 5 bases, with 19 bases sitting between them. Germline CDR1 MNHNS, CDR2 SASEGT. Here the CDR3 reads CASRDAKAPGETQYF. CDR3 coding DNA: TGTGCCAGCAGGGACGCCAAAGCCCCGGGGGAGACCCAGTACTTC.

J is TRBJ2-7 and V is TRBV7-2; D is ambiguous. V was pared by 1 base and J by 9 bases, with 13 bases between. This CDR3 comprises 13 residues. Germline CDR1 and CDR2: SGHTA and FQGNSA. The CDR3 DNA sequence: TGTGCCAGCAGCTTAGGTGGATCCTCGATGCAGTACTTC. Residues: CASSLGGSSMQYF.

By sample share, this clone is medium-sized. J is TRBJ1-3 and V is TRBV6-5; the D is unclear. V lost 4 bases, J lost 3 bases, and 13 bases lay in between. The germline V gene has CDR1 MNHEY and CDR2 SVGAGI. The CDR3 is 15 amino acids. CDR3 nucleotides: TGTGCCAGCAGTTCCACGACCACGTATGGAAACACCATATATTTT. Its translation: CASSSTTTYGNTIYF.

This clone occurred a few times. This chain joins TRBV5-1 and TRBJ1-2; 8 nucleotides align to TRBD1. V gave up 2 bases and J gave up 8 bases; unmatched junction bases: 5. This CDR3 contains 13 residues. The germline V gene has CDR1 SGHRS and CDR2 YFSETQ. CDR3 sequence: CASSFFRGRGYTF. The CDR3 DNA reads as TGCGCCAGCAGCTTTTTCAGGGGGCGCGGCTACACCTTC.

The chain carries TRBV5-1 and TRBJ1-1, with TRBD1 matching over 8 bases. V shed 2 bases, J shed 7 bases, and the junction held 4 bases outside the gene matches. Germline-derived CDR1 and CDR2 are SGHRS and YFSETQ. The CDR3 contains 13 residues. CDR3 sequence reads: CASSLPGGFEAFF. CDR3 bases: TGCGCCAGCAGCTTACCAGGGGGCTTTGAAGCTTTCTTT.

This chain links TRBV19 with TRBJ2-4; 12 bases agree with TRBD2. V was clipped by 7 bases and J by 0 bases; unmatched bases: 13. Germline values: CDR1 LNHDA, CDR2 SQIVND (reference sequence). There are 19 residues in the CDR3. The DNA of the CDR3 is TGTGCCAGTATAGGACGACTAGCGGGGGCAAAAATAGCCAAAAACATTCAGTACTTC. It specifies CASIGRLAGAKIAKNIQYF. The full variable domain, with the rest looked up from reference TRBV19 and TRBJ2-4, is DGGITQSPKYLFRKEGQNVTLSCEQNLNHDAMYWYRQDPGQGLRLIYYSQIVNDFQKGDIAEGYSVSREKKESFPLTVTSAQKNPTAFYLCASIGRLAGAKIAKNIQYFGAGTRLSVL.